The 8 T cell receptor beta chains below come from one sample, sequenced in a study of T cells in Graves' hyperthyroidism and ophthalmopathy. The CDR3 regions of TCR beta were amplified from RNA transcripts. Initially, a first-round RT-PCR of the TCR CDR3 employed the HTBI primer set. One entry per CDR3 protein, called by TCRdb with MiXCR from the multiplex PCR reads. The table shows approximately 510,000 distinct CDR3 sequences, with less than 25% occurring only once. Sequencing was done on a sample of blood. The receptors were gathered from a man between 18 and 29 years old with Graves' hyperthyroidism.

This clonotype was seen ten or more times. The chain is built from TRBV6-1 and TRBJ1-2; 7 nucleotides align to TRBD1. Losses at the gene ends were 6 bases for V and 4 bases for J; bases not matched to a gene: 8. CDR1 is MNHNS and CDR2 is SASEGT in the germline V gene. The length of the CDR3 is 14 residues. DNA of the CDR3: TGTGCCAGCAGATCTAGACAGGGAGGCTATGGCTACACCTTC. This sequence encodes CASRSRQGGYGYTF.

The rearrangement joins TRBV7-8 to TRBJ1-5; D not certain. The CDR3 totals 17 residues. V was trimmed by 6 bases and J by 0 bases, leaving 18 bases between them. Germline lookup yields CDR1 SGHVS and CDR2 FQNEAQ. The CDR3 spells CASRYSGGVSSNQPQHF. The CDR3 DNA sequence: TGTGCCAGCAGATATAGTGGCGGGGTTTCTAGCAATCAGCCCCAGCATTTT.

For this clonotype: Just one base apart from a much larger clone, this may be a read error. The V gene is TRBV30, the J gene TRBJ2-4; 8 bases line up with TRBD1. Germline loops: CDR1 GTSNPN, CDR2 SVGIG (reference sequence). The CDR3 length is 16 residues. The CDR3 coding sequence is TGTGCCTGGAGTGATCAGCAGGGGGCGAGGGGAAACATTAAGTACTTC. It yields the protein CAWSDQQGARGNIKYF. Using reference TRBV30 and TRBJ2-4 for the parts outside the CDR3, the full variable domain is SQTIHQWPATLVQPVGSPLSLECTVEGTSNPNLYWYRQAAGRGLQLLFYSVGIGQISSEVPQNLSASRPQDRQFILSSKKLLLSDSGFYLCAWSDQQGARGNIKYFGAGTRLSVL.

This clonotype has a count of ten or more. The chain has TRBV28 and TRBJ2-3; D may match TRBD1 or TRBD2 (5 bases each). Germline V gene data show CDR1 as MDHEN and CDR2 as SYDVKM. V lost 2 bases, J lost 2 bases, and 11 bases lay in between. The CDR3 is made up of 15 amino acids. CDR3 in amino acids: CASSLGGTFTDTQYF. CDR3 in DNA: TGTGCCAGCAGTTTAGGGGGTACCTTCACAGATACGCAGTATTTT. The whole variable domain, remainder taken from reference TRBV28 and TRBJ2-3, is DVKVTQSSRYLVKRTGEKVFLECVQDMDHENMFWYRQDPGLGLRLIYFSYDVKMKEKGDIPEGYSVSREKKERFSLILESASTNQTSMYLCASSLGGTFTDTQYFGPGTRLTVL.

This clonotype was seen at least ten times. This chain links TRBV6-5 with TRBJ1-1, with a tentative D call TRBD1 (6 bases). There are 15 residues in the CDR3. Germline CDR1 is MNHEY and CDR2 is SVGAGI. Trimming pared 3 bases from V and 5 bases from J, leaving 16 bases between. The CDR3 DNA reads TGTGCCAGCAGTTATGGCGGAGGGGGGAGGACTGAAGCTTTCTTT. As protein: CASSYGGGGRTEAFF.

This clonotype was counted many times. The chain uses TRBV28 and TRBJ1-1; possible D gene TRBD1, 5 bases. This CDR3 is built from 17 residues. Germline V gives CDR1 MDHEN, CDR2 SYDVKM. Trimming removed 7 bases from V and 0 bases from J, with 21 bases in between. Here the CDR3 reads CASNLSPLGGMNTEAFF. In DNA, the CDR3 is TGTGCCAGCAATCTTTCCCCCTTGGGGGGGATGAACACTGAAGCTTTCTTT.

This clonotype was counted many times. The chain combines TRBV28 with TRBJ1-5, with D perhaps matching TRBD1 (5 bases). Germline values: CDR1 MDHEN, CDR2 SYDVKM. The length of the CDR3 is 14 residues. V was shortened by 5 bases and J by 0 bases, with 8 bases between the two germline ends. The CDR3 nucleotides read TGTGCCAGCAGTGCTGACAGTAGCAATCAGCCCCAGCATTTT. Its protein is CASSADSSNQPQHF.

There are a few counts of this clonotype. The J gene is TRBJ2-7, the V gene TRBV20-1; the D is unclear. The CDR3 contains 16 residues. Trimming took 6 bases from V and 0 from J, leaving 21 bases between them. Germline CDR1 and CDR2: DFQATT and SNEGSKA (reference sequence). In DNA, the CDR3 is TGCAGTGCCCAACCCCCGCTCCCCTCGAGCTCCTACGAGCAGTACTTC. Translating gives CSAQPPLPSSSYEQYF.